A selection of T cell receptor beta chains follows, all from one sample in a study of CD8 T cells in ankylosing spondylitis. TCRdb recomputed calls from the 5' RACE reads with MiXCR, one row per CDR3 protein. The profile shows 200,000 to 300,000 distinct CDR3 sequences, about 24% of them singletons. The sequenced material came from blood, either unsorted or a sorted T cell fraction (not recorded which). The receptor set was obtained from a male donor with ankylosing spondylitis or in good health (not recorded which). The CDR3 runs from the conserved cysteine through the conserved F or W. D genes are given only for firm matches. Size values are once, few and many counts, or a class for expanded clones, and some rows have none.

abundance,d_gene,v_gene,j_gene,CDR3aa,CDR3nt
few,NA,TRBV20-1,TRBJ1-4,CSAPGQYGNNEKLFF,TGCAGTGCACCTGGACAATATGGAAATAATGAAAAACTGTTTTTT
few,NA,TRBV20-1,TRBJ2-1,CSARDRRFLQGEQFF,TGCAGTGCTAGAGACAGGAGGTTTTTGCAGGGTGAGCAGTTCTTC
few,NA,TRBV4-1,TRBJ2-3,CASSQIGVTTDTQYF,TGCGCCAGCAGCCAAATCGGGGTAACCACAGATACGCAGTATTTT
few,NA,TRBV2,TRBJ1-4,CASSEWPGRGNEKLFF,TGTGCCAGCAGTGAGTGGCCAGGGAGGGGTAATGAAAAACTGTTTTTT
few,NA,TRBV20-1,TRBJ1-6,CSLHPSSYNSPLHF,TGCAGTTTACACCCGAGCTCCTATAATTCACCCCTCCACTTT
NA,NA,TRBV2,TRBJ2-7,CASRTGVSDEQYF,TGTGCCAGCAGGACTGGGGTTTCGGACGAGCAGTACTTC
NA,NA,TRBV20-1,TRBJ2-5,CSASGFGYGETQYF,TGCAGTGCTAGCGGGTTCGGGTATGGGGAGACCCAGTACTTC
many,NA,TRBV20-1,TRBJ2-1,CSPRPGKDEQFF,TGCAGTCCCCGGCCGGGGAAGGATGAGCAGTTCTTC
many,TRBD1,TRBV6-1,TRBJ1-4,CASSPTGDNEKLFF,TGTGCCAGCAGTCCGACAGGGGATAATGAAAAACTGTTTTTT
many,TRBD1,TRBV10-3,TRBJ1-1,CAISVEGATEAFF,TGTGCCATCAGTGTCGAGGGGGCAACTGAAGCTTTCTTT
few,NA,TRBV7-9,TRBJ2-5,CASSLAAEGWETQYF,TGTGCCAGCAGCCTCGCAGCGGAGGGGTGGGAGACCCAGTACTTC
many,NA,TRBV9,TRBJ2-7,CASSPGRIYEQYF,TGTGCCAGCAGCCCCGGACGGATCTACGAGCAGTACTTC
NA,TRBD1,TRBV12-3/TRBV12-4,TRBJ2-7,CASRLQGAGYEQYF,TGTGCCAGCAGACTGCAGGGGGCGGGGTACGAGCAGTACTTC
NA,NA,TRBV20-1,TRBJ2-1,CSASGGIGPSEQFF,TGCAGTGCTAGTGGGGGTATAGGCCCATCTGAGCAGTTCTTC
many,NA,TRBV2,TRBJ2-7,CASRSGTDLYEQYF,TGTGCCAGCAGATCCGGGACGGACCTCTACGAGCAGTACTTC
once,NA,TRBV5-6,TRBJ2-7,CASSTAPREQYF,TGTGCCAGCAGCACCGCGCCCCGCGAGCAGTACTTC
many,NA,TRBV2,TRBJ2-7,CASFSASHQQYF,TGTGCCAGCTTTTCGGCTTCGCACCAGCAGTACTTC
many,NA,TRBV29-1,TRBJ2-1,CSVAGTLGDEQFF,TGCAGCGTAGCAGGGACTCTGGGCGATGAGCAGTTCTTC
many,NA,TRBV7-3,TRBJ2-5,CASSLGTGANGETQYF,TGTGCCAGCAGCTTAGGTACCGGGGCCAACGGTGAGACCCAGTACTTC
once,NA,TRBV5-1,TRBJ2-1,CASSLALLGEQFF,TGCGCCAGCAGCTTGGCCCTACTCGGTGAGCAGTTCTTC
many,TRBD1,TRBV20-1,TRBJ2-1,CSARPRDRANEQFF,TGCAGTGCTAGACCCCGGGACAGGGCCAATGAGCAGTTCTTC
few,NA,TRBV20-1,TRBJ2-1,CSARDGRGTDNEQFF,TGCAGTGCTAGAGATGGGAGGGGGACGGACAATGAGCAGTTCTTC
many,NA,TRBV10-3,TRBJ1-1,CAISDPLNTEAFF,TGTGCCATCAGTGATCCGTTGAACACTGAAGCTTTCTTT
few,NA,TRBV6-1,TRBJ1-2,CASSQGPREKYGYTF,TGTGCCAGCAGTCAAGGACCTAGAGAAAAGTATGGCTACACCTTC
few,TRBD1,TRBV20-1,TRBJ1-1,CSALQGITEAFF,TGCAGTGCACTACAGGGGATAACTGAAGCTTTCTTT
NA,NA,TRBV6-4,TRBJ2-1,CASSDEYRNNEQFF,TGTGCCAGCAGTGACGAGTACAGAAACAATGAGCAGTTCTTC
NA,NA,TRBV5-5,TRBJ2-1,CASSLTGGDYNEQFF,TGTGCCAGCAGCTTGACGGGGGGCGACTACAATGAGCAGTTCTTC
many,TRBD1,TRBV10-1,TRBJ2-3,CASSDGTGNEDTQYF,TGCGCCAGCAGCGACGGGACAGGGAATGAAGATACGCAGTATTTT
many,NA,TRBV2,TRBJ1-3,CASSEDSSSGNTIYF,TGTGCCAGCAGTGAAGACAGCAGCTCTGGAAACACCATATATTTT
NA,NA,TRBV20-1,TRBJ2-5,CSAPPGPRETQYF,TGCAGTGCCCCCCCTGGACCACGGGAGACCCAGTACTTC
few,NA,TRBV20-1,TRBJ1-1,CSARGLGGAGEAFF,TGCAGTGCTAGAGGCCTCGGGGGCGCGGGGGAAGCTTTCTTT
few,TRBD1,TRBV5-4,TRBJ1-1,CASSKADRGTEAFF,TGTGCCAGCAGCAAAGCCGACAGGGGCACTGAAGCTTTCTTT
few,TRBD1,TRBV20-1,TRBJ1-2,CSAPSTGTSNYGYTF,TGCAGTGCCCCATCGACAGGGACCTCTAACTATGGCTACACCTTC
few,TRBD2,TRBV7-2,TRBJ2-1,CASSLLPSSGGEQFF,TGTGCCAGCAGCTTACTTCCCTCCAGCGGGGGCGAGCAGTTCTTC